These 2 T cell receptor beta chains originate from one sample sequenced in a study of regulatory T cells in long-lasting Graves disease. Described time point: persistent/refractory GD, antithyroid drugs over 5 years with positive TRAb. Following extraction of RNA from PBMCs, that RNA was used to make the TCR library. Investigators prepared the TCR beta libraries by applying iRepertoire HTBI primers and Arm-PCR of CDR3 regions. TCRdb reanalysed the multiplex PCR reads using MiXCR and keeps one entry per CDR3 protein. The sample carries approximately 690,000 distinct CDR3 sequences, about 32% recorded once. The source material was peripheral blood mononuclear cells (PBMCs), sampled when the disease was refractory, from a patient treated with antithyroid drugs. The receptors come from a female donor with Graves disease.

This clonotype has only a few counts. The rearrangement joins TRBV5-1 to TRBJ1-2, with unresolved D. Germline CDR1 is SGHRS and CDR2 is YFSETQ. V gave up 0 bases and J gave up 8 bases, with 14 bases separating them. The CDR3 is made up of 14 amino acids. The CDR3 spells CASSLVRGPDGYTF. As DNA, the CDR3 is TGCGCCAGCAGCTTGGTCCGGGGTCCTGACGGCTACACCTTC.

This clonotype was observed a handful of times. V is TRBV3-1 and J is TRBJ1-5; 8 bases are a match to TRBD1. J gave up 7 bases and V 0 bases, and 8 bases lay outside the gene matches. This CDR3 comprises 16 residues. From germline, CDR1 is LGHDT and CDR2 YNNKEL (reference sequence). For the CDR3, the DNA is TGTGCCAGCAGCCAAGATAGTCACAGGGGGGTCCAGCCCCAGCATTTT. This translates into CASSQDSHRGVQPQHF.